Presented here are 28 T cell receptor beta chains from one specimen sequenced in a study of TIL therapy for anti-PD-1-resistant metastatic lung cancer. Sequencing used immunoSEQ v3. Profiling relied on immunoSEQ multiplex PCR, and the TCRdb table lists in-frame clones only, not all of them. This sample has 55,000 to 60,000 clones, with around 67% found just once. The time point was: pre-treatment sample, taken before nivolumab and TIL therapy. The sample here was blood, taken at baseline. The receptors shown here come from a person aged 25-85 years with non-small cell lung cancer.

This chain links TRBV27 with TRBJ1-2; D gene uncertain. CDR3 length: 15 amino acids. Trimming pared 4 bases from V and 0 bases from J, leaving 12 bases between. Germline V gene sequence: CDR1 MNHEY, CDR2 SMNVEV (reference sequence). The CDR3 DNA follows: TGTGCCAGCAGTTATAAATGGCAGACTAACTATGGCTACACCTTC. Its translation is CASSYKWQTNYGYTF.

The chain carries TRBV27 and TRBJ2-1, with 9 nucleotides matching TRBD2. CDR3 length: 16 amino acids. CDR1 MNHEY and CDR2 SMNVEV come from the germline V gene (reference sequence). V shed 6 bases, J shed 2 bases, and the junction held 8 bases outside the gene matches. CDR3 nucleotides: TGTGCCAGCAGACTCGGGACTAGCCAAGCCTACAATGAGCAGTTCTTC. It translates to CASRLGTSQAYNEQFF.

The gene calls are TRBV6-5 and TRBJ1-1; 9 bases agree with TRBD1. The V gene's germline CDR1 is MNHEY and CDR2 SVGAGI. Germline trimming cut 6 bases from V and 3 bases from J; bases unmatched to any gene: 8. The CDR3 consists of 15 residues. DNA of the CDR3: TGTGCCAGCAGACAGGGGGCGGGTTATGACACTGAAGCTTTCTTT. Its translation: CASRQGAGYDTEAFF.

This chain uses TRBV7-9 with TRBJ1-1; unclear D gene. This CDR3 is 14 amino acids long. The V and J ends lost 1 base and 6 bases respectively, with 12 bases between them. The germline gives CDR1 SEHNR, CDR2 FQNEAQ (reference sequence). CDR3 DNA sequence: TGTGCCAGCAGCTTAGAATTTTTTTGGGCTGAAGCTTTCTTT. This translates into CASSLEFFWAEAFF.

The V gene is TRBV7-2, the J gene TRBJ2-7; D is perhaps TRBD2 (5 bases). Germline CDR1 and CDR2: SGHTA and FQGNSA. With 1 base removed from V and 5 bases from J, the gap between germline ends came to 12 bases. The length of the CDR3 is 14 residues. The CDR3 sequence: CASSLDGLADEQYF. The DNA of the CDR3 is TGTGCCAGCAGCTTAGACGGCCTAGCTGACGAGCAGTACTTC. The whole variable domain, filled in from reference TRBV7-2 and TRBJ2-7, reads GAGVSQSPSNKVTEKGKDVELRCDPISGHTALYWYRQSLGQGLEFLIYFQGNSAPDKSGLPSDRFSAERTGGSVSTLTIQRTQQEDSAVYLCASSLDGLADEQYFGPGTRLTVT.

There are a few counts of this clone. The genes are TRBV7-8 and TRBJ2-7; D gene uncertain. V lost 8 bases, J lost 3 bases, and 14 bases lay in between. Germline loops: CDR1 SGHVS, CDR2 FQNEAQ. The CDR3 covers 13 residues. CDR3 sequence reads: CASHPDLSYEQYF. The DNA for the CDR3 is TGTGCCAGCCACCCGGACCTTAGCTACGAGCAGTACTTC.

The chain links TRBV2 to TRBJ1-5; no reliable D call. Germline V gives CDR1 SNHLY, CDR2 FYNNEI. V lost 4 bases and J 6 bases, leaving 13 bases between the germline ends. The CDR3 is 14 residues long. The CDR3 here is CASSANEVGQPQHF. DNA of the CDR3: TGTGCCAGCAGTGCCAACGAGGTTGGTCAGCCCCAGCATTTT. The whole variable domain, filled in from reference TRBV2 and TRBJ1-5, reads EPEVTQTPSHQVTQMGQEVILRCVPISNHLYFYWYRQILGQKVEFLVSFYNNEISEKSEIFDDQFSVERPDGSNFTLKIRSTKLEDSAMYFCASSANEVGQPQHFGDGTRLSIL.

In this sample, this clone turned up once. V gene TRBV10-2 combines with J gene TRBJ2-4; possible D gene TRBD2, 6 bases. The V gene's germline CDR1 is WSHSY and CDR2 SAAADI. Trimming pared 4 bases from V and 0 bases from J, leaving 13 bases between. This CDR3 has 16 residues. The CDR3 DNA reads as TGCGCCAGCAGTGGCCGGGGAGGAGTAGCCAAAAACATTCAGTACTTC. Its translation is CASSGRGGVAKNIQYF.

The chain is built from TRBV11-3 and TRBJ1-6, with D possibly TRBD1 on 6 matching bases. The CDR3 is 14 residues long. The V end was cut by 4 bases, the J end by 9 bases, with 13 bases between. From germline, CDR1 is SGHNT and CDR2 YENEEA. The CDR3 DNA reads TGTGCCAGCAGCTACCGACAGGATGGTTCACCCCTCCACTTT. As protein: CASSYRQDGSPLHF.

This clone was recorded a few times. V gene TRBV4-1 combines with J gene TRBJ2-5; a possible D gene is TRBD2 (6 bases). The tail of the sequence fits TRBJ2-7 better, so the J call may be wrong. This CDR3 has 15 residues. Germline lookup yields CDR1 MGHRA and CDR2 YSYEKL. The CDR3 region is CASSTTGLADHEQYF. As DNA, the CDR3 is TGCGCCAGCAGCACTACGGGACTCGCAGACCACGAGCAGTACTTC.

This rearrangement joins TRBV5-8 to TRBJ2-1, with D possibly TRBD1 on 6 matching bases. This CDR3 comprises 18 residues. Trimming cost V 4 bases and J 8 bases, with 28 bases left between them. Germline V CDR1 and CDR2: SGHTS, YDEGEE. The CDR3 DNA follows: TGTGCCAGCAGCCGAATATTGGACAGCAAAAAACTCTTGGATGAGCAGTTCTTC. It translates to CASSRILDSKKLLDEQFF. Combining the CDR3 with reference TRBV5-8 and TRBJ2-1 gives the whole variable domain EAGVTQSPTHLIKTRGQQATLRCSPISGHTSVYWYQQALGLGLQFLLWYDEGEERNRGNFPPRFSGRQFPNYSSELNVNALELEDSALYLCASSRILDSKKLLDEQFFGPGTRLTVL.

This chain uses TRBV7-6 with TRBJ1-5; D is possibly TRBD1 (5 bases). Deletions cut 0 bases from V and 7 bases from J, with 16 bases between. The CDR3 is 16 residues long. Germline CDR1 and CDR2: SGHVS and FNYEAQ. The CDR3: CASSLAGRAEGQPQHF. DNA of the CDR3: TGTGCCAGCAGCTTAGCGGGCAGGGCGGAAGGACAGCCCCAGCATTTT.

The chain uses TRBV21-1 and TRBJ2-1; the listed D gene, TRBD1, was not tested against the DNA. TRBV21-1 corresponds to a pseudogene. The CDR3 contains 17 residues. The CDR3 sequence is CASSKAFPGQGDSEQFF. The DNA for the CDR3 is TGTGCCAGCAGCAAAGCCTTTCCGGGACAGGGGGACAGTGAGCAGTTCTTC.

The chain carries TRBV7-2 and TRBJ1-5; D is ambiguous. Per the germline V gene, CDR1 is SGHTA and CDR2 is FQGNSA. This CDR3 comprises 13 residues. Between the trimmed V and J ends, which lost 4 bases and 5 bases, there was a span of 9 bases. CDR3 amino acids: CASSSGRDQPQHF. CDR3 sequence (DNA): TGTGCCAGCAGCTCCGGGCGGGATCAGCCCCAGCATTTT.

The chain is built from TRBV5-6 and TRBJ2-6; D remains unclear. CDR1 is SGHDT and CDR2 is YYEEEE in the germline V gene. CDR3 size: 15 residues. V lost 3 bases, J lost 0 bases, and 7 bases lay in between. This CDR3 reads CASSSVPSGANVLTF. Here the CDR3 DNA reads TGTGCCAGCAGCTCTGTCCCCTCTGGGGCCAACGTCCTGACTTTC.

This clone was found a few times. The V and J genes are TRBV11-2 and TRBJ2-7; no firm D call. This CDR3 spans 11 amino acids. CDR1 SGHAT and CDR2 FQNNGV come from the germline V gene. V was pared by 0 bases and J by 6 bases, with 3 bases between. CDR3: CASSLETEQYF. In nucleotides, the CDR3 is TGTGCCAGCAGCTTAGAAACCGAGCAGTACTTC.

This sequence joins TRBV9 and TRBJ2-5, with 8 bases matching TRBD2. CDR1 and CDR2 from the germline V gene are SGDLS and YYNGEE. The CDR3 is made up of 16 amino acids. V shed 0 bases and J 5 bases; nucleotides not matched to a gene: 9. The CDR3 is CASSVGPGLAGETQYF. The CDR3 nucleotides are TGTGCCAGCAGCGTAGGCCCGGGGTTAGCGGGGGAGACCCAGTACTTC.

This clone was counted at least ten times. The rearrangement joins TRBV19 to TRBJ2-1; the match to TRBD1 covers 8 bases. The CDR3 totals 13 residues. The junction had 6 bases not matched to a gene; V was cut back by 5 bases and J by 9 bases. In germline, CDR1 is LNHDA, CDR2 SQIVND (reference sequence). The CDR3 is CASSPDRGSEQFF. The CDR3 bases are TGTGCCAGTAGTCCTGACAGGGGCTCTGAGCAGTTCTTC.

The rearrangement uses TRBV11-1 and TRBJ2-6; a weak D match, TRBD2 (5 bases). CDR1 is SGHAT and CDR2 is FQDESV in the germline V gene (reference sequence). Trimming pared 4 bases from V and 0 bases from J, leaving 16 bases between. The CDR3 spans 18 residues. DNA of the CDR3: TGTGCCAGCAGCTCCACGGGTGGGAGTGACTCTGGGGCCAACGTCCTGACTTTC. As protein: CASSSTGGSDSGANVLTF.

This clone was found a few times. The V gene is TRBV7-9, the J gene TRBJ1-6, with unresolved D. Germline assignment: CDR1 SEHNR and CDR2 FQNEAQ (reference sequence). With 5 bases removed from V and 5 bases from J, the gap between germline ends came to 10 bases. The CDR3 loop spans 14 amino acids. In DNA, the CDR3 is TGTGCCAGCAGCATCGACTCTGATAATTCACCCCTCCACTTT. This encodes CASSIDSDNSPLHF.

The sample holds a few counts of this clone. The chain employs TRBV4-3 and TRBJ2-1; D remains unclear. Germline CDR1 reads LGHNA; CDR2 reads YSLEER. CDR3 length: 13 amino acids. V was cut by 1 base and J by 4 bases, with 5 bases left in between. This CDR3 is CASSQGVYNEQFF. DNA of the CDR3: TGCGCCAGCAGCCAAGGGGTATACAATGAGCAGTTCTTC.

This clone was found a few times. The rearrangement joins TRBV27 to TRBJ2-3; D is unclear. The CDR3 has 14 residues. V gave up 2 bases and J gave up 0 bases, with 6 bases separating them. The germline V gene has CDR1 MNHEY and CDR2 SMNVEV (reference sequence). The CDR3 DNA follows: TGTGCCAGCAGTTTAGGGTGGAGCACAGATACGCAGTATTTT. Translating gives CASSLGWSTDTQYF.

Notes on this clone: Other DNA sequences in the same sample also yield this CDR3. The V gene is TRBV28, the J gene TRBJ2-5, with no clear D. The V end was cut by 3 bases, the J end by 5 bases, with 4 bases between. In germline, CDR1 is MDHEN, CDR2 SYDVKM. The CDR3 consists of 11 residues. As DNA, the CDR3 is TGTGCCAGCAGTTTGGGGGAGACCCAGTACTTC. The encoded protein is CASSLGETQYF.

The chain has TRBV6-5 and TRBJ1-4; the D gene is possibly TRBD1 (6 bases). CDR1 is MNHEY and CDR2 is SVGAGI in the germline V gene. The CDR3 totals 15 residues. With 6 bases removed from V and 3 bases from J, the gap between germline ends came to 14 bases. CDR3 loop: CASSRGGAANEKLFF. For the CDR3, the DNA is TGTGCCAGCAGCCGAGGGGGGGCGGCTAATGAAAAACTGTTTTTT.

J is TRBJ2-3 and V is TRBV5-1; no reliable D call. CDR3 length equals 18 residues. Germline-derived CDR1 and CDR2 are SGHRS and YFSETQ. V was clipped by 3 bases and J by 2 bases, with 22 bases between them. The CDR3 region has the DNA TGCGCCAGCAGCTCCACTCCAGACCCAACTCCTCCCACAGATACGCAGTATTTT. This encodes CASSSTPDPTPPTDTQYF. Full variable domain (rest looked up from reference TRBV5-1 and TRBJ2-3): KAGVTQTPRYLIKTRGQQVTLSCSPISGHRSVSWYQQTPGQGLQFLFEYFSETQRNKGNFPGRFSGRQFSNSRSEMNVSTLELGDSALYLCASSSTPDPTPPTDTQYFGPGTRLTVL.

The chain carries TRBV27 and TRBJ1-1, with D maybe TRBD1 (5 bases). The germline CDR1 and CDR2 sequences are MNHEY and SMNVEV (reference sequence). Trimming removed 6 bases at V and 8 bases at J, with 19 bases between. The length of the CDR3 is 14 residues. In nucleotides, the CDR3 is TGTGCCAGCAGACGGGACCGTGAATCACAAGAAGCTTTCTTT. It is translated as CASRRDRESQEAFF.

V gene TRBV27 combines with J gene TRBJ2-5; 10 bases are shared with TRBD1. The V segment lost 3 bases and the J segment 5 bases; nucleotides outside the gene matches: 12. CDR3 size: 17 residues. Germline V lookup: CDR1 MNHEY, CDR2 SMNVEV (reference sequence). The CDR3 DNA sequence: TGTGCCAGCAGTTTCATAGGACAGGGGGACCCCATCGAGACCCAGTACTTC. It is translated as CASSFIGQGDPIETQYF.

This chain joins TRBV12-5 and TRBJ2-2; D call uncertain. The CDR3 totals 13 residues. Germline loops: CDR1 LGHNT, CDR2 FRNRAP. Trimming stripped 4 bases from V and 1 base from J, with 4 bases between. The CDR3 is CASGSWNTGELFF. Written as DNA, the CDR3 is TGTGCTAGTGGTTCGTGGAACACCGGGGAGCTGTTTTTT.